This T cell receptor (beta chain) is drawn from a study of cytomegalovirus exposure and HLA in healthy donors. Clones were read by immunoSEQ multiplex PCR, and TCRdb kept only the in-frame ones, dropping some. Here the sample spans about 160,000 clones, about 88% being singletons. CDR3 length: 13 amino acids. The V gene's germline CDR1 is LNHDA and CDR2 SQIVND (reference sequence). V shed 2 bases and J shed 4 bases, with 6 bases lying between them. Study-wide results and caveats: Testing in vitro showed a few CMV-associated chains specific for CMV antigens.

As concerns this clone: The antigen is not known.

The rearrangement uses TRBV19 and TRBJ1-5; no clear D. The clonotype originates from a young man in good health and CMV-seronegative. Sequenced sample: PBMCs. CDR3 loop: CASSITVNQPQHF. In nucleotides, the CDR3 is TGTGCCAGTAGTATAACGGTTAATCAGCCCCAGCATTTT. Based on the CDR3 plus reference TRBV19 and TRBJ1-5, the full variable domain is DGGITQSPKYLFRKEGQNVTLSCEQNLNHDAMYWYRQDPGQGLRLIYYSQIVNDFQKGDIAEGYSVSREKKESFPLTVTSAQKNPTAFYLCASSITVNQPQHFGDGTRLSIL.